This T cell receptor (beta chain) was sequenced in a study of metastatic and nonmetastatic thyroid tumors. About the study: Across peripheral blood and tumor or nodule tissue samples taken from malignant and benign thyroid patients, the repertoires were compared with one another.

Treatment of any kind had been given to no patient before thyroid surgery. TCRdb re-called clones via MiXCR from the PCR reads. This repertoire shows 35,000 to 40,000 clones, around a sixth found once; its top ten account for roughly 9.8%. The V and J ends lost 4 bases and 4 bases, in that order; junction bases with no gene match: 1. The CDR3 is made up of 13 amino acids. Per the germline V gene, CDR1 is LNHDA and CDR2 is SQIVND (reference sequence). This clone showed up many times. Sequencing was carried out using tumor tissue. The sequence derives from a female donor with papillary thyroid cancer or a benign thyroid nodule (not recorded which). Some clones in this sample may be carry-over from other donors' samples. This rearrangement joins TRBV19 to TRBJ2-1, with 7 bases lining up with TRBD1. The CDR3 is CASSKGQYNEQFF. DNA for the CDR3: TGTGCCAGTAGTAAGGGACAGTACAATGAGCAGTTCTTC.